The 24 T cell receptor beta chains below were found in one sample sequenced in a study of T cell repertoires in cytomegalovirus infection. Via MiXCR, TCRdb re-called the reads, giving one row per CDR3 protein. The sample lists roughly 720,000 distinct CDR3 sequences, 35% occurring once. Sequenced input: PBMCs. All receptors come from a human donor in good health (CMV status not recorded). Some clones in this sample may be carry-over from other donors' samples.

The V and J genes are TRBV7-2 and TRBJ1-4, with D maybe TRBD1 (5 bases). Germline V CDR1 and CDR2: SGHTA, FQGNSA. The V gene lost 1 base and the J gene lost 4 bases, with 19 bases spanning the gap. CDR3 length: 18 amino acids. The CDR3 nucleotides read TGTGCCAGCAGCTTAGACCCCCCCGACAGCAACATTAATGAAAAACTGTTTTTT. Amino acids: CASSLDPPDSNINEKLFF. Together with reference TRBV7-2 and TRBJ1-4, the CDR3 gives the full variable domain: GAGVSQSPSNKVTEKGKDVELRCDPISGHTALYWYRQSLGQGLEFLIYFQGNSAPDKSGLPSDRFSAERTGGSVSTLTIQRTQQEDSAVYLCASSLDPPDSNINEKLFFGSGTQLSVL.

The chain couples TRBV12-3 or TRBV12-4 to TRBJ1-2; TRBD1 is a possible D gene (5 bases). Trimming took off 1 base at V and 8 bases at J, with 11 bases between the two ends. The CDR3 is 13 residues long. CDR3: CASSLESPGGYTF. CDR3 in DNA: TGTGCCAGCAGTTTAGAGTCGCCAGGGGGCTACACCTTC.

This clonotype was counted at least ten times. This chain uses TRBV7-8 with TRBJ1-2; possible D gene TRBD1, 6 bases. Deletions cut 5 bases from V and 0 bases from J, with 10 bases between. Germline CDR1 reads SGHVS; CDR2 reads FQNEAQ. This CDR3 spans 14 amino acids. CDR3 in amino acids: CASSRGQSNYGYTF. As DNA, the CDR3 is TGTGCCAGCAGCAGAGGACAGTCTAACTATGGCTACACCTTC.

About this clonotype itself: One end of the junction is discordant with germline, which a read error may explain. The genes are TRBV6-1 and TRBJ2-3, with D possibly being TRBD1 (6 bases). The CDR3 is 15 amino acids. Germline CDR1 MNHNS, CDR2 SASEGT. The CDR3 here is CDSSEKDRITDTQYF. DNA for the CDR3: TGTGACAGCAGTGAAAAGGACAGAATCACAGATACGCAGTATTTT.

Only a few counts were recorded for this clonotype. The J gene is TRBJ2-5, the V gene TRBV7-6, with D possibly being TRBD1 (6 bases). Germline V CDR1 and CDR2: SGHVS, FNYEAQ. V lost 8 bases and J 1 base, leaving 17 bases between the germline ends. The CDR3 is made up of 15 amino acids. DNA for the CDR3: TGTGCCAGCTCAATATGGCCGGACAGCCAAGAGACCCAGTACTTC. As protein: CASSIWPDSQETQYF.

V and J are TRBV7-2 and TRBJ2-3; 10 bases line up with TRBD1. The length of the CDR3 is 17 residues. V shed 2 bases, J shed 4 bases, and the junction held 9 bases outside the gene matches. The germline V gene has CDR1 SGHTA and CDR2 FQGNSA. The CDR3, as DNA: TGTGCCAGCAGCTTATGGGCGACCGGGACAGGGGCAGATACGCAGTATTTT. This codes for CASSLWATGTGADTQYF. The full variable domain, with the rest looked up from reference TRBV7-2 and TRBJ2-3, is GAGVSQSPSNKVTEKGKDVELRCDPISGHTALYWYRQSLGQGLEFLIYFQGNSAPDKSGLPSDRFSAERTGGSVSTLTIQRTQQEDSAVYLCASSLWATGTGADTQYFGPGTRLTVL.

This clonotype came up a few times. The chain combines TRBV27 with TRBJ1-5; unclear D gene. Germline values: CDR1 MNHEY, CDR2 SMNVEV (reference sequence). Trimming cost V 6 bases and J 7 bases, with 16 bases left between them. The CDR3 totals 14 residues. CDR3 bases: TGTGCCAGCAGCGCGATCCCCGGGAGGCAGCCCCAGCATTTT. Its protein product is CASSAIPGRQPQHF.

This clonotype was observed a few times. This chain links TRBV28 with TRBJ1-6, with 10 bases fitting TRBD1. The CDR3 spans 15 residues. V dropped 5 bases and J dropped 7; count of bases not matched to a gene: 5. Germline V CDR1 and CDR2: MDHEN, SYDVKM. The CDR3 sequence is CASSRQGAGNSPLHF. The CDR3 DNA reads TGTGCCAGCAGTAGACAGGGGGCGGGCAATTCACCCCTCCACTTT.

V and J are TRBV4-1 and TRBJ2-1; D is uncertain. Germline CDR1 and CDR2: MGHRA and YSYEKL. The ends were cut back, 4 bases at V and 0 bases at J, with 25 bases in the middle. CDR3 length: 20 amino acids. The DNA for the CDR3 is TGCGCCAGCAGCCGAAACCCGCCCACTACTACGACCCTCTCCTACAATGAGCAGTTCTTC. The encoded protein is CASSRNPPTTTTLSYNEQFF.

The chain employs TRBV6-8 and TRBJ2-7; D unclear. With 5 bases removed from V and 1 base from J, the gap between germline ends came to 12 bases. The germline V gene has CDR1 MNHGY and CDR2 SAAAGT. The CDR3 totals 14 residues. The CDR3 coding sequence is TGTGCCAGCAGTATTGTGGCCAAGTCCTACGAGCAGTACTTC. It codes for CASSIVAKSYEQYF.

This clonotype was observed many times. The chain has TRBV7-2 and TRBJ2-1; 11 nucleotides line up with TRBD2. This CDR3 has 16 amino acids. J lost 8 bases, V lost 3 bases, and 9 bases had no gene match. Germline lookup yields CDR1 SGHTA and CDR2 FQGNSA. DNA of the CDR3: TGTGCCAGCAGCTTCCATACTAGCGGGAGCGACGATGAGCAGTTCTTC. This gives the protein CASSFHTSGSDDEQFF.

The chain links TRBV28 to TRBJ1-4; D remains unclear. V was pared by 2 bases and J by 0 bases, with 10 bases between. This CDR3 spans 16 amino acids. From germline, CDR1 is MDHEN and CDR2 SYDVKM. CDR3 protein: CASSLLPRATNEKLFF. The CDR3, as DNA: TGTGCCAGCAGTTTACTCCCCCGGGCAACTAATGAAAAACTGTTTTTT.

A remark on this clonotype: A single base separates this from a much larger clone, so it may be a read error. Because the CDR3 is missing its conserved closing phenylalanine or tryptophan, this is likely a read error. The rearrangement joins TRBV7-6 to TRBJ2-5, with D unresolved. There are 17 residues in the CDR3. Trimming cost V 0 bases and J 3 bases, with 17 bases left between them. Germline-derived CDR1 and CDR2 are SGHVS and FNYEAQ. This chain's CDR3 is CASSLARSAGLKETQYL. CDR3 DNA sequence: TGTGCCAGCAGCTTAGCGCGGTCTGCAGGTTTAAAAGAGACCCAGTACTTA.

The chain recombines TRBV7-3 with TRBJ2-1, with a weak D call TRBD2 (5 bases). Trimming removed 2 bases at V and 0 bases at J, with 11 bases between. CDR1 SGHTA and CDR2 FQGTGA come from the germline V gene. The CDR3 is 16 residues long. The CDR3 here is CASSLFPGGSYNEQFF. The CDR3 DNA is TGTGCCAGCAGCTTATTTCCAGGAGGCTCCTACAATGAGCAGTTCTTC.

This clonotype was detected many times. This rearrangement joins TRBV7-6 to TRBJ2-1, with no clear D. Trimming removed 7 bases at V and 2 bases at J, with 15 bases between. The CDR3 has 15 residues. Looked up from germline, CDR1 is SGHVS and CDR2 is FNYEAQ. DNA of the CDR3: TGTGCCAGCACCCTCGACGGCCTAACCTACAATGAGCAGTTCTTC. Its translation is CASTLDGLTYNEQFF.

This chain uses TRBV6-1 with TRBJ2-7, with D perhaps matching TRBD2 (6 bases). This CDR3 has 14 amino acids. V was pared by 6 bases and J by 0 bases, with 12 bases between. CDR1 is MNHNS and CDR2 is SASEGT in the germline V gene. The CDR3 loop reads CASRNRESSYEQYF. The CDR3 bases are TGTGCCAGCAGGAACCGGGAGAGCTCCTACGAGCAGTACTTC.

This sequence joins TRBV7-6 and TRBJ2-5, with TRBD2 identical over 8 bases. With V trimmed by 4 bases and J by 2 bases, 6 bases remained unmatched. Germline V gene sequence: CDR1 SGHVS, CDR2 FNYEAQ. The CDR3 totals 15 residues. The CDR3 DNA follows: TGTGCCAGCAGCTCCACTAGCGGAAAACAAGAGACCCAGTACTTC. Protein: CASSSTSGKQETQYF.

The chain recombines TRBV6-4 with TRBJ2-1; possibly TRBD1 for D (5 bases). The V and J ends lost 6 bases and 9 bases respectively, with 9 bases between them. This CDR3 is built from 11 residues. Germline V gene sequence: CDR1 MRHNA, CDR2 SNTAGT. The CDR3 DNA reads TGTGCCAGCAGGGTTGGGGCTGAGCAGTTCTTC. Translation: CASRVGAEQFF.

J is TRBJ2-7 and V is TRBV6-6; 8 nucleotides align to TRBD1. The CDR3 runs 15 residues. CDR1 is MNHNY, CDR2 SVGAGI, per germline (reference sequence). J gave up 5 bases and V 7 bases, and 13 bases lay outside the gene matches. The CDR3 nucleotides are TGTGCCAGCACCGACAGGGGTACAGATAGTGACGAGCAGTACTTC. Its translation: CASTDRGTDSDEQYF.

This clonotype was detected a few times. The V call is TRBV7-6, the J call TRBJ2-5; unclear D gene. Trimming cost V 4 bases and J 5 bases, with 14 bases left between them. The CDR3 runs 14 residues. Germline V CDR1 and CDR2: SGHVS, FNYEAQ. The CDR3 reads CASSSTDGEETQYF. CDR3 DNA: TGTGCCAGCAGCTCTACGGACGGAGAGGAGACCCAGTACTTC.

This clonotype was picked up many times. This chain uses TRBV7-6 with TRBJ1-1; no clear D. Per the germline V gene, CDR1 is SGHVS and CDR2 is FNYEAQ. The CDR3 is 16 amino acids. Trimming shortened V by 0 bases and J by 0 bases, and 11 bases separated the two germline ends. The CDR3 is CASSLAGGSMNTEAFF. In DNA, the CDR3 is TGTGCCAGCAGCTTAGCGGGAGGGTCCATGAACACTGAAGCTTTCTTT.

This clonotype was detected only once. This chain joins TRBV27 and TRBJ2-1; D tentatively reads TRBD1 or TRBD2 (7 bases each). V was shortened by 3 bases and J by 5 bases, with 20 bases between the two germline ends. The CDR3 runs to 17 residues. Germline V lookup: CDR1 MNHEY, CDR2 SMNVEV (reference sequence). The CDR3 sequence: CASSFRSQGGDDNEQFF. In DNA, the CDR3 is TGTGCCAGCAGTTTCCGCAGCCAGGGGGGGGACGACAATGAGCAGTTCTTC.

The chain couples TRBV19 to TRBJ2-6, with D perhaps matching TRBD2 (5 bases). CDR1 and CDR2 (germline): LNHDA, SQIVND (reference sequence). V gave up 7 bases and J gave up 0 bases, with 22 bases separating them. This CDR3 has 19 amino acids. CDR3: CASIDRGVVVISGANVLTF. The CDR3 coding sequence is TGTGCCAGTATCGACCGGGGAGTAGTAGTTATCTCTGGGGCCAACGTCCTGACTTTC. The variable domain in full, completed from reference TRBV19 and TRBJ2-6, reads DGGITQSPKYLFRKEGQNVTLSCEQNLNHDAMYWYRQDPGQGLRLIYYSQIVNDFQKGDIAEGYSVSREKKESFPLTVTSAQKNPTAFYLCASIDRGVVVISGANVLTFGAGSRLTVL.

This clonotype was observed many times. The rearrangement links TRBV6-2 or TRBV6-3 to TRBJ2-7, with 12 bases fitting TRBD2. The CDR3 extends over 17 amino acids. Per germline, CDR1 MNHEY and CDR2 SVGEGT. V was pared by 2 bases and J by 5 bases, with 10 bases of the junction left unmatched. The CDR3 loop is CASSYATSGGTLDEQYF. The CDR3, as DNA: TGTGCCAGCAGTTACGCGACTAGCGGGGGCACCCTTGACGAGCAGTACTTC.